The entry below describes one TCR beta chain. The entry originates in a study of shared T cell receptors in the human thymus. Using immunoSEQ multiplex PCR, the repertoire was profiled, and TCRdb retains in-frame clones only, with some absent. This sample has about 380,000 clones, with approximately 95% found just once. CDR3 length: 16 residues. V gave up 0 bases and J gave up 0 bases, with 10 bases separating them. Germline CDR1 MNHEY, CDR2 SMNVEV (reference sequence). The V and J genes are TRBV27 and TRBJ2-3, with D maybe TRBD2 (5 bases). The TCR originated in a human donor. The source material was thymocytes. The CDR3 nucleotides read TGTGCCAGCAGTTTATCGGAGGAGGCAAGCACAGATACGCAGTATTTT. Amino acids: CASSLSEEASTDTQYF.